This record looks at one TCR beta chain sequence and its context. The target antigen is unknown. The sample comes from a study of radiotherapy plus CTLA-4 blockade in lung cancer. Study-wide results and limits: Radiotherapy was combined with ipilimumab, and tumor-derived TCR clones then expanded in blood.

Assay used: immunoSEQ multiplex PCR; TCRdb lists only in-frame clones, some missing. This table holds 90,000 to 100,000 clones, roughly 74% found once. V was trimmed by 4 bases and J by 1 base, leaving 15 bases between them. This CDR3 is 16 amino acids long. Germline CDR1 and CDR2: SGHVS and FNYEAQ. This specimen consisted of peripheral blood, obtained from a patient treated with radiotherapy plus ipilimumab. The clonotype comes from a human donor with non-small cell lung cancer who had a partial response to radiotherapy plus ipilimumab. Some clones in this sample may be carry-over from other donors' samples. The genes are TRBV7-6 and TRBJ2-3; possible D gene TRBD2, 6 bases. CDR3 nucleotides: TGTGCCAGCAGCTCGGGGATAGCGGTCGGCACAGATACGCAGTATTTT. This gives the protein CASSSGIAVGTDTQYF.